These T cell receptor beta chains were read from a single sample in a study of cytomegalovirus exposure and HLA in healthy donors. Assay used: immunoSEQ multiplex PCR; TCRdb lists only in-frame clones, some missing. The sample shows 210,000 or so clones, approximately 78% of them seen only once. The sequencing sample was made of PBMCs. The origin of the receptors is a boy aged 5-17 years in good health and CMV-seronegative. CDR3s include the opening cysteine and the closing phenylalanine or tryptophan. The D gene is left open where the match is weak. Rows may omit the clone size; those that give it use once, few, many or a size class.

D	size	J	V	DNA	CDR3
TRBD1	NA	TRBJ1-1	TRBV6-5	TGTGCCAGCAGTTGGGACAGCGCCACTGAAGCTTTCTTT	CASSWDSATEAFF
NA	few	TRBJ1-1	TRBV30	TGTGCCTGGAGGACACAGGAGAACACTGAAGCTTTCTTT	CAWRTQENTEAFF
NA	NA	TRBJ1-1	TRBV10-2	TGCGCCAGCAAGGGAGGGGGTTTCACTGAAGCTTTCTTT	CASKGGGFTEAFF
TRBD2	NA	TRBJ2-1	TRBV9	TGTGCCAGCAGCGAAAGACTAGCGGGTATATTCAATGAGCAGTTCTTC	CASSERLAGIFNEQFF
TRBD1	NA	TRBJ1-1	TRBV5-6	TGTGCCAGCAGCTTGGTGGGACAGGGGGCCGCTGAAGCTTTCTTT	CASSLVGQGAAEAFF
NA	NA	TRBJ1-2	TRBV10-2	TGCGCCAGCAGTCACCCGGGTGCGTTGAGTGGCTACACCTTC	CASSHPGALSGYTF
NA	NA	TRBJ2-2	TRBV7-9	TGTGCCAGCAGCTTTGAGACACCAAACACCGGGGAGCTGTTTTTT	CASSFETPNTGELFF
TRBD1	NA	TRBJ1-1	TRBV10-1	TGCGCCAGCAGTGGCGGGACAGGTCGAACTGAAGCTTTCTTT	CASSGGTGRTEAFF
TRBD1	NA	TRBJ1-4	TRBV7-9	TGTGCCAGCAGCCCCCGACAGGGGCGGAATGAAAAACTGTTTTTT	CASSPRQGRNEKLFF
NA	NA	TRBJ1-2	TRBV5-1	TGCGCCAGCAGCTTTAATTCCGCAGGGGTGAGAGGCTACACCTTC	CASSFNSAGVRGYTF
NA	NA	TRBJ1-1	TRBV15	TGTGCCACCAGCAGAGCTATGAGCCCCCCTGAAGCTTTCTTT	CATSRAMSPPEAFF
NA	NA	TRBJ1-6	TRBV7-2	TGTGCCAGCAGCTTATCCGGGACACCCCTCCACTTT	CASSLSGTPLHF
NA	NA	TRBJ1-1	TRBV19	TGTGCCAGTAGTATTGGTACCCGCGAATACACTGAAGCTTTCTTT	CASSIGTREYTEAFF
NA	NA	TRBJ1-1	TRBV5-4	TGTGCCAGCAGCTTTTCCGTCGGGGTTGAGAACACTGAAGCTTTCTTT	CASSFSVGVENTEAFF
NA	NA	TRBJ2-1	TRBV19	TGTGCCAGTAGTCCAGGGACGTCCCGGGGGGAGCAGTTCTTC	CASSPGTSRGEQFF
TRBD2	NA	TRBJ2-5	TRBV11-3	TGTGCCAGCAACTTCGCTAGCGGGGAAGAGACCCAGTACTTC	CASNFASGEETQYF
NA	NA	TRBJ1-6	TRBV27	TGTGCCAGCAGTTTATCGGCAGTGAATTCACCCCTCCACTTT	CASSLSAVNSPLHF
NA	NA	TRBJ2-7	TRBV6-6	TGTGCCAGCAGCACAGAACGGGGAGGTTCCCCCTACGAGCAGTACTTC	CASSTERGGSPYEQYF
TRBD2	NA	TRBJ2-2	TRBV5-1	TGCGCCAGCAGCCCGGGACTAGCGGACACCGGGGAGCTGTTTTTT	CASSPGLADTGELFF
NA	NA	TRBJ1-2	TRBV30	TGTGCCTGGAGTTCAGGACTTACTAACTATGGCTACACCTTC	CAWSSGLTNYGYTF
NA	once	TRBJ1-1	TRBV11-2	TGTGCCAGCAGCTTAACAGGGAGGGACACTGAAGCTTTCTTT	CASSLTGRDTEAFF
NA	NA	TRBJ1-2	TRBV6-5	TGTGCCAGCAGTTACTCGAGAGTTAACTATGGCTACACCTTC	CASSYSRVNYGYTF
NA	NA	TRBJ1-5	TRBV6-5	TGTGCCAGCAGTGGACAGTATAGCAATCAGCCCCAGCATTTT	CASSGQYSNQPQHF
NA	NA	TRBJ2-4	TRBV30	TGTGCCTGGAAAGGATCGAGGCGGCACTTTAAAAACATTCAGTACTTC	CAWKGSRRHFKNIQYF
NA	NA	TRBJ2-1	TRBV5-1	TGCGCCAGCAGCTTGGTCTACCCAGGGGACAATGAGCAGTTCTTC	CASSLVYPGDNEQFF
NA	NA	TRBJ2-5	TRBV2	TGTGCCAGCAGTGAAGATGGCAGACAAGAGACCCAGTACTTC	CASSEDGRQETQYF
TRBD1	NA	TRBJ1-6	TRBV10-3	TGTGCCATCAGGAGACAGGGGGATAATTCACCCCTCCACTTT	CAIRRQGDNSPLHF
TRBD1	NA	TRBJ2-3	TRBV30	TGTGCCTGGAGGACAGGGCTGGGAACAGATACGCAGTATTTT	CAWRTGLGTDTQYF
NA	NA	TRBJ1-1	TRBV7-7	TGTGCTAGCAGCTATACGGGGGAATGGTATACTGAAGCTTTCTTT	CASSYTGEWYTEAFF
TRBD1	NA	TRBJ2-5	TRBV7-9	TGTGCCAGCAGCGTCGAACAGGGGCGGGAGACCCAGTACTTC	CASSVEQGRETQYF
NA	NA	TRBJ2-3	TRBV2	TGTGCCAGCAGTGATCATACGGGGGATACGCAGTATTTT	CASSDHTGDTQYF
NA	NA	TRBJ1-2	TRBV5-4	TGTGCCAGCGTAGATAACTATGGCTACACCTTC	CASVDNYGYTF
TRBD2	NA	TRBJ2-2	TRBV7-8	TGTGCCAGCAGCTCCAGACTAGCGGGGGACACCGGGGAGCTGTTTTTT	CASSSRLAGDTGELFF
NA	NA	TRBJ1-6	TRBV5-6	TGTGCCAGCAGCTTGCCCGGGAATTCACCCCTCCACTTT	CASSLPGNSPLHF
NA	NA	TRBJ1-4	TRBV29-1	TGCAGCGCTTTACAGGGCGGTAATGAAAAACTGTTTTTT	CSALQGGNEKLFF
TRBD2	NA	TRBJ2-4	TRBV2	TGTGCCAGCATGACTAGCGGGAGGACCAAAAACATTCAGTACTTC	CASMTSGRTKNIQYF
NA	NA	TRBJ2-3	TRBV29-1	TGCAGCGTTGTGAGCGGGACAAGCACAGATACGCAGTATTTT	CSVVSGTSTDTQYF
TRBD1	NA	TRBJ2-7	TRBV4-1	TGCGCCAGCAGCGAACTACAGGGGATCGGCTACGAGCAGTACTTC	CASSELQGIGYEQYF
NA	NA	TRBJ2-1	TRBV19	TGTGCCACCAGGACATATGAGTACAATGAGCAGTTCTTC	CATRTYEYNEQFF
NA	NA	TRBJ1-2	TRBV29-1	TGCAGCGCTAGGATAGACAGCTCATATGGCTACACCTTC	CSARIDSSYGYTF
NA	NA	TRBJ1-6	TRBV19	TGTGCCAGTAGTCCGGGCCCTGAGGGCTCACCCCTCCACTTT	CASSPGPEGSPLHF
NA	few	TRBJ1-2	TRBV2	TGTGCCAGCAGTGGGGCAGGGACAACAACTTATGGCTACACCTTC	CASSGAGTTTYGYTF